These 22 T cell receptor beta chains share one sample of origin, sequenced in a study of blood T cell repertoires in COVID-19. Assay: immunoSEQ multiplex PCR; the TCRdb copy retains only in-frame clones and omits some. The sample includes about 170,000 clones, 85% to 90% of them seen just once. The sample was peripheral blood. These receptors all stem from a woman aged 60-75 years with COVID-19, enrolled during active disease.

The chain combines TRBV19 with TRBJ1-4; no firm D call. This CDR3 is 14 amino acids long. Trimming removed 9 bases at V and 3 bases at J, with 14 bases between. CDR1 is LNHDA, CDR2 SQIVND, per germline (reference sequence). In nucleotides, the CDR3 is TGTGCCAGCAAACGCGGGGATGCTAATGAAAAACTGTTTTTT. Translation: CASKRGDANEKLFF.

With respect to this clone: A read error may account for a junction end that differs from germline. The genes are TRBV9 and TRBJ1-5; D is undetermined. The CDR3 loop spans 13 amino acids. The germline gives CDR1 SGDLS, CDR2 YYNGEE. The CDR3 coding sequence is TGTGCCAGCAGCAGTCATAGCGATCAGCCCCAGCATTTT. Translated, it gives CASSSHSDQPQHF.

This clone was counted between two and nine times. The V and J genes are TRBV11-2 and TRBJ2-7; 9 bases agree with TRBD2. The germline V gene has CDR1 SGHAT and CDR2 FQNNGV. The J segment lost 2 bases and the V segment lost 1 base, leaving 6 bases of the junction unmatched. This CDR3 is 16 amino acids long. This CDR3 reads CASSLGVGTSTYEQYF. Written as DNA, the CDR3 is TGTGCCAGCAGCTTAGGAGTCGGGACTAGCACCTACGAGCAGTACTTC.

This clone was seen once. The genes are TRBV6-5 and TRBJ1-2; 9 bases fit TRBD1. The germline CDR1 and CDR2 sequences are MNHEY and SVGAGI. Trimming at V came to 8 bases and at J to 6 bases, leaving 4 bases not matched to a gene. The CDR3 is 12 residues long. The CDR3 loop reads CASRDRVDGYTF. The CDR3 DNA follows: TGTGCCAGCCGGGACAGGGTGGATGGCTACACCTTC.

This clone was seen at least ten times. The chain combines TRBV7-9 with TRBJ1-5, with D maybe TRBD1 (6 bases). Trimming cost V 6 bases and J 7 bases, with 13 bases left between them. Germline V gene lookup returns CDR1 SEHNR and CDR2 FQNEAQ (reference sequence). The CDR3 loop spans 13 amino acids. The CDR3 DNA sequence: TGTGCCAGCAGTTCCAGTCAGGGGCAGCCCCAGCATTTT. Its translation is CASSSSQGQPQHF. The full variable domain, rest sourced from reference TRBV7-9 and TRBJ1-5, is DTGVSQNPRHKITKRGQNVTFRCDPISEHNRLYWYRQTLGQGPEFLTYFQNEAQLEKSRLLSDRFSAERPKGSFSTLEIQRTEQGDSAMYLCASSSSQGQPQHFGDGTRLSIL.

This clone appeared a single time. The genes are TRBV15 and TRBJ1-6; maybe TRBD1 (5 bases). The V gene's germline CDR1 is LNHNV and CDR2 YYDKDF (reference sequence). V was pared by 1 base and J by 8 bases, with 12 bases between. The CDR3 contains 15 residues. DNA of the CDR3: TGTGCCACCAGCAGAGTCATAGGGGCCGATTCACCCCTCCACTTT. Protein product: CATSRVIGADSPLHF.

This chain joins TRBV7-2 and TRBJ1-2; perhaps TRBD1 as D (5 bases). Trimming left V 2 bases short and J 4 bases short, with 17 bases between. This CDR3 has 16 residues. Germline CDR1 SGHTA, CDR2 FQGNSA. The CDR3 sequence is CASSLWEGLIPYGYTF. The DNA for the CDR3 is TGTGCCAGCAGCTTATGGGAGGGGTTAATCCCCTATGGCTACACCTTC.

In its sample, this clone was seen once. The V call is TRBV5-6, the J call TRBJ2-3; 11 nucleotides match TRBD2. The CDR3 extends over 19 amino acids. The ends lost 0 bases at V and 2 bases at J; junction bases unmatched: 11. Germline V lookup: CDR1 SGHDT, CDR2 YYEEEE. CDR3 bases: TGTGCCAGCAGCTTGGCGACTAGCGGGACTATCCCACACACAGATACGCAGTATTTT. It codes for CASSLATSGTIPHTDTQYF. Combining the CDR3 with reference TRBV5-6 and TRBJ2-3 gives the whole variable domain DAGVTQSPTHLIKTRGQQVTLRCSPKSGHDTVSWYQQALGQGPQFIFQYYEEEERQRGNFPDRFSGHQFPNYSSELNVNALLLGDSALYLCASSLATSGTIPHTDTQYFGPGTRLTVL.

The V and J genes are TRBV5-3 and TRBJ2-4, with a tentative D call TRBD2 (7 bases). TRBV5-3 is known as an ORF, though its function is uncertain. CDR3 size: 17 residues. V lost 3 bases to trimming and J lost 2 bases, with 18 bases between them. DNA for the CDR3: TGTGCCAGAAGCTCCCTCTGGGGGGGCCCTTCCAAAAACATTCAGTACTTC. Residues: CARSSLWGGPSKNIQYF.

The rearrangement joins TRBV28 to TRBJ2-1, with a possible D match to TRBD1 (6 bases). The CDR3 consists of 15 residues. Germline lookup yields CDR1 MDHEN and CDR2 SYDVKM. V was clipped by 3 bases and J by 5 bases, with 14 bases between them. CDR3 residues: CASSLRTGFDNEQFF. The CDR3 coding sequence is TGTGCCAGCAGTTTGCGAACAGGGTTCGACAATGAGCAGTTCTTC.

The chain couples TRBV3-1 (or the pseudogene TRBV3-2) to TRBJ2-7; TRBD2 matches at 9 bases. The CDR3 is 15 residues long. Trimming took 1 base from V and 2 from J; bases not matched to a gene: 3. From germline, CDR1 is LGHDT and CDR2 YNNKEL (reference sequence). The DNA for the CDR3 is TGTGCCAGCAGCCAAGGTGCGGGAGGGCCCTACGAGCAGTACTTC. Encoded protein: CASSQGAGGPYEQYF.

V usage is TRBV5-6 and J usage is TRBJ2-6, with D unresolved. The CDR3 extends over 15 amino acids. Germline-derived CDR1 and CDR2 are SGHDT and YYEEEE. V was pared by 4 bases and J by 4 bases, with 12 bases between. The CDR3: CASSLFTSGANVLTF. DNA for the CDR3: TGTGCCAGCAGCCTTTTTACTTCAGGGGCCAACGTCCTGACTTTC.

The chain couples TRBV3-1 (or the pseudogene TRBV3-2) to TRBJ1-2; D not resolved. Trimming cost V 3 bases and J 3 bases, with 11 bases left between them. Germline V CDR1 and CDR2: LGHDT, YNNKEL (reference sequence). This CDR3 is built from 14 residues. CDR3 region: CASSQELGYYGYTF. CDR3 DNA sequence: TGTGCCAGCAGCCAGGAGCTCGGGTACTATGGCTACACCTTC.

V and J are TRBV28 and TRBJ2-1, with 11 bases identical to TRBD2. With V trimmed by 6 bases and J by 7 bases, 11 bases remained unmatched. The CDR3 covers 16 residues. Germline CDR1 is MDHEN and CDR2 is SYDVKM. The DNA of the CDR3 is TGTGCCAGCAGCCCTTCCGGGACTAGCGGAGGTAATGAGCAGTTCTTC. Encoded protein: CASSPSGTSGGNEQFF. The full variable domain, completed using reference TRBV28 and TRBJ2-1, is DVKVTQSSRYLVKRTGEKVFLECVQDMDHENMFWYRQDPGLGLRLIYFSYDVKMKEKGDIPEGYSVSREKKERFSLILESASTNQTSMYLCASSPSGTSGGNEQFFGPGTRLTVL.

V is TRBV11-3 and J is TRBJ2-1; tentative D call: TRBD2 (5 bases). The CDR3 loop spans 14 amino acids. V was cut by 4 bases and J by 1 base, with 8 bases left in between. Germline-derived CDR1 and CDR2 are SGHNT and YENEEA. CDR3 region: CASSSTGSYNEQFF. The CDR3 nucleotides are TGTGCCAGCAGCTCCACGGGGTCCTACAATGAGCAGTTCTTC.

This chain links TRBV4-3 with TRBJ2-7; 9 bases fit TRBD2. The CDR3 runs to 17 residues. V trimming: 1 base; J trimming: 0 bases; junction bases outside the gene matches: 7. Germline CDR1 LGHNA, CDR2 YSLEER. The CDR3 coding sequence is TGCGCCAGCAGCCAAGGTGCGGGAGGGGTCTTCTCCTACGAGCAGTACTTC. It encodes CASSQGAGGVFSYEQYF.

The chain uses TRBV18 and TRBJ2-1, with D perhaps matching TRBD1 (6 bases). Deletions cut 1 base from V and 6 bases from J, with 13 bases between. CDR1 KGHSH and CDR2 LQKENI come from the germline V gene. CDR3 length: 15 residues. CDR3 nucleotides: TGTGCCAGCTCACCACTAGGACAGAGATTCAATGAGCAGTTCTTC. Its translation is CASSPLGQRFNEQFF.

The CDR3 DNA reads TGTGCCAGCAGCTTAGTTCCAGGGGGCGAGCAGTACTTC. It is translated as CASSLVPGGEQYF. This sequence joins TRBV7-2 and TRBJ2-7; 7 positions match TRBD1. Germline CDR1 SGHTA, CDR2 FQGNSA. Trimming removed 1 base from V and 6 bases from J; junction bases left unmatched: 3. The CDR3 is 13 residues long.

The CDR3 here is CSVPVNTEAFF. The DNA of the CDR3 is TGCAGCGTCCCAGTGAACACTGAAGCTTTCTTT. The chain carries TRBV29-1 and TRBJ1-1; D not resolved. This CDR3 spans 11 amino acids. The V and J ends lost 6 bases and 0 bases respectively, with 5 bases between them. Germline CDR1 reads SQVTM; CDR2 reads ANQGSEA.

The rearrangement uses TRBV27 and TRBJ2-5, with 11 bases identical to TRBD2. The trim removed 0 bases at V and 5 bases at J, leaving 8 bases unmatched. The germline V gene has CDR1 MNHEY and CDR2 SMNVEV (reference sequence). The CDR3 covers 17 residues. CDR3 protein: CASSLSPSGRLTETQYF. CDR3 nucleotides: TGTGCCAGCAGTTTATCGCCTAGCGGGAGGTTAACGGAGACCCAGTACTTC.

The chain joins TRBV30 to TRBJ1-2; D call uncertain. The CDR3 runs to 11 residues. From germline, CDR1 is GTSNPN and CDR2 SVGIG (reference sequence). V dropped 4 bases and J dropped 2 bases, with 5 bases sitting between them. The CDR3 nucleotides read TGTGCCTGGACTCGGAACTATGGCTACACCTTC. Protein: CAWTRNYGYTF.

The chain combines TRBV4-3 with TRBJ1-1, with D perhaps TRBD1 (5 bases). The V gene lost 2 bases and the J gene lost 1 base, with 20 bases spanning the gap. CDR3 length: 18 amino acids. Per germline, CDR1 LGHNA and CDR2 YSLEER. As DNA, the CDR3 is TGCGCCAGCAGCCAAATCTGGTCCGACGACAGAAGGAACACTGAAGCTTTCTTT. Amino acids: CASSQIWSDDRRNTEAFF.